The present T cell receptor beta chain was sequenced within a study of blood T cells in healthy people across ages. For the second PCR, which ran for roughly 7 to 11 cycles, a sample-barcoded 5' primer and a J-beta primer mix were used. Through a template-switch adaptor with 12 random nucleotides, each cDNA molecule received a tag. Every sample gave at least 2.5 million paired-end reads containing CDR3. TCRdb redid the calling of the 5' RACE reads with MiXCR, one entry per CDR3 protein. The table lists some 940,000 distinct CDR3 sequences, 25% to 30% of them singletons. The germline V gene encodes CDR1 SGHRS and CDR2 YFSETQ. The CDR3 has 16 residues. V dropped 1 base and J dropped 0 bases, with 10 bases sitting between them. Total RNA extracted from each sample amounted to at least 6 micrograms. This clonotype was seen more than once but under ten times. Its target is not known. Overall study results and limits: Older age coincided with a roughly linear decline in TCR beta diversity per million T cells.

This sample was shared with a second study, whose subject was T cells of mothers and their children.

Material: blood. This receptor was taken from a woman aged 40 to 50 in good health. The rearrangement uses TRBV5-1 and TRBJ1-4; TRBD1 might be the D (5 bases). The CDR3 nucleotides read TGCGCCAGCAGCTTGCAGGGACCTTCAACTAATGAAAAACTGTTTTTT. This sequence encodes CASSLQGPSTNEKLFF.